The present T cell receptor beta chain was sequenced within a study of CD8 T cells in ankylosing spondylitis. V dropped 3 bases and J dropped 0; count of bases not matched to a gene: 3. CDR1 SGHRS and CDR2 YFSETQ come from the germline V gene. The CDR3 has 15 amino acids. Points from the study as a whole: Several highly homologous variants formed a TCR beta motif that appeared characteristic of ankylosing spondylitis blood.

Many counts were recorded for this clonotype. The antigen remains undetermined. Using its own MiXCR run on the 5' RACE reads, TCRdb lists one record per CDR3 protein. The sample lists a few hundred thousand distinct CDR3 sequences, under 8.5% seen once, with 13% to 15% in the top ten. The rearrangement links TRBV5-1 to TRBJ2-1; TRBD1 aligns across 7 bases. The sequenced material came from blood, either unsorted or a sorted T cell fraction (not recorded which). This clonotype was sampled from a male donor with ankylosing spondylitis. In nucleotides, the CDR3 is TGCGCCAGCAGCTCGACAGGGACCTCCTACAATGAGCAGTTCTTC. Its protein product is CASSSTGTSYNEQFF.